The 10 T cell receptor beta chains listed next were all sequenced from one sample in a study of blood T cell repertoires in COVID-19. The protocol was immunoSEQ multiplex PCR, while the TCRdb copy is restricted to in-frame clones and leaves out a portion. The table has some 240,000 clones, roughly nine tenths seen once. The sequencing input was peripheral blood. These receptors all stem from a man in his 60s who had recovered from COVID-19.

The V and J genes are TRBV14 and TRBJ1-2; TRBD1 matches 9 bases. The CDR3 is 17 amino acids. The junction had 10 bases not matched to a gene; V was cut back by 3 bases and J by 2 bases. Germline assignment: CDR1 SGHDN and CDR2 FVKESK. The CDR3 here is CASSHPGTGIANYGYTF. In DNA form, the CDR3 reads TGTGCCAGCAGCCACCCTGGGACAGGGATCGCAAACTATGGCTACACCTTC.

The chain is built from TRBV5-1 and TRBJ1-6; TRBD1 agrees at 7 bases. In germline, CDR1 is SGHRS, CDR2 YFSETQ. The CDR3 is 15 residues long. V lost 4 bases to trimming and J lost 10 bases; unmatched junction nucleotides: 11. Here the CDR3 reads CASSGQTGSRSPLHF. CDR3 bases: TGCGCCAGCAGCGGCCAGACAGGGTCGAGATCACCCCTCCACTTT.

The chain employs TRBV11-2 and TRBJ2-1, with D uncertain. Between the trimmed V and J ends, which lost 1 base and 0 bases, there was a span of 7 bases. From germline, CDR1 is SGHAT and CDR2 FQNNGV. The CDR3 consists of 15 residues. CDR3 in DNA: TGTGCCAGCAGCTTAGTTACGGTCTCCTACAATGAGCAGTTCTTC. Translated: CASSLVTVSYNEQFF.

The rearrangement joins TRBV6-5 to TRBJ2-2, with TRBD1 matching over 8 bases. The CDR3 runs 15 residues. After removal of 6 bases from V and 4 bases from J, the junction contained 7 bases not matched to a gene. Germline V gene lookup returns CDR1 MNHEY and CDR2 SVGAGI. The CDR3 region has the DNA TGTGCCAGCAGATGGGGACAGGAGAGCACCGGGGAGCTGTTTTTT. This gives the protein CASRWGQESTGELFF.

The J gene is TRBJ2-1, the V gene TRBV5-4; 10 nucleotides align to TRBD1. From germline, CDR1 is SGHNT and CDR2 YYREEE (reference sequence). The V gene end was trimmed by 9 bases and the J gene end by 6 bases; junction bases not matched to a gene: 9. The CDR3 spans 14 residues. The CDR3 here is CAINRGTGANEQFF. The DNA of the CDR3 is TGTGCCATTAATCGGGGGACAGGGGCCAATGAGCAGTTCTTC. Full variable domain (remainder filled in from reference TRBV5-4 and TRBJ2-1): ETGVTQSPTHLIKTRGQQVTLRCSSQSGHNTVSWYQQALGQGPQFIFQYYREEENGRGNFPPRFSGLQFPNYSSELNVNALELDDSALYLCAINRGTGANEQFFGPGTRLTVL.

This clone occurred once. This CDR3 reads CASSLSRVLEGYTF. CDR3 DNA: TGTGCCAGCAGCTTGAGCCGGGTTTTAGAGGGCTACACCTTC. The chain uses TRBV5-5 and TRBJ1-2; no firm D call. The CDR3 is 14 amino acids. Deletions cut 1 base from V and 8 bases from J, with 15 bases between. Germline CDR1 is SGHKS and CDR2 is YYEKEE (reference sequence).

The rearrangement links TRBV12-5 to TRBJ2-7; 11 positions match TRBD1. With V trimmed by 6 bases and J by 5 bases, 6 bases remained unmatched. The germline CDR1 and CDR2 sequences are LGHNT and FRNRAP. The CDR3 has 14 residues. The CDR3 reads CASGPGQGAHEQYF. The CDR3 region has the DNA TGTGCTAGTGGCCCCGGACAGGGGGCCCACGAGCAGTACTTC.

Here the CDR3 reads CASSPRVNNSPLHF. DNA of the CDR3: TGTGCCAGCAGCCCCCGGGTAAATAATTCACCCCTCCACTTT. The V call is TRBV11-2, the J call TRBJ1-6; D uncertain. Germline-derived CDR1 and CDR2 are SGHAT and FQNNGV. V was shortened by 5 bases and J by 5 bases, with 10 bases between the two germline ends. The CDR3 spans 14 residues.

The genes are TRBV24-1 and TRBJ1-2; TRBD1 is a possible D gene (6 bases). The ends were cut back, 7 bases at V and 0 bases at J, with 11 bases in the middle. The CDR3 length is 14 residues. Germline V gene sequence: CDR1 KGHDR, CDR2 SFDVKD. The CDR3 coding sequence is TGTGCCACCAGCCCACAGGGAGCTAACTATGGCTACACCTTC. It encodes CATSPQGANYGYTF.

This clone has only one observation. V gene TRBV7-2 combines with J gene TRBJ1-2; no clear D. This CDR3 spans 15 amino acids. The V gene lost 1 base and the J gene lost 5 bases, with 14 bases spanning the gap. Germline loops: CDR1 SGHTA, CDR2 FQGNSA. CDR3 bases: TGTGCCAGCAGCTTAGAAGGCAGGCCGTCTTATGGCTACACCTTC. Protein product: CASSLEGRPSYGYTF.